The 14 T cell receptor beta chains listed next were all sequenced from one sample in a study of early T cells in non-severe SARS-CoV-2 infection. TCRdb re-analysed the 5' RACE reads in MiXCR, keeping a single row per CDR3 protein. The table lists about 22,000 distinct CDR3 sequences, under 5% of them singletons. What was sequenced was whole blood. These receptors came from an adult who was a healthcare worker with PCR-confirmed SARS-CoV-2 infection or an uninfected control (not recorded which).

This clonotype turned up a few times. This CDR3 is CASSSPAGGPYEQYF. The CDR3 coding sequence is TGTGCCAGCAGCTCGCCCGCCGGGGGTCCCTACGAGCAGTACTTC. The V call is TRBV7-8, the J call TRBJ2-7, with a possible D match to TRBD2 (6 bases). Trimming took 4 bases from V and 2 from J, leaving 15 bases between them. The CDR3 runs 15 residues. Germline CDR1 and CDR2: SGHVS and FQNEAQ.

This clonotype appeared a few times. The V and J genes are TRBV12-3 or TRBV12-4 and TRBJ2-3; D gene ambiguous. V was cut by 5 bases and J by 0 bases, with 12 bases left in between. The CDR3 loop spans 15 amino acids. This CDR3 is CASSEIDISTDTQYF. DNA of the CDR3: TGTGCCAGCAGTGAAATCGACATAAGCACAGATACGCAGTATTTT.

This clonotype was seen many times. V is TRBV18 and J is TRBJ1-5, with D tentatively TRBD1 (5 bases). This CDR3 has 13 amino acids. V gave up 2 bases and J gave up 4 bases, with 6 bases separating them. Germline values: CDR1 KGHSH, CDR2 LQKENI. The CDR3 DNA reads TGTGCCAGCTCACCAGACAGAAATCAGCCCCAGCATTTT. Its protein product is CASSPDRNQPQHF.

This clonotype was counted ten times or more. The CDR3 spells CASSYSNRATDTQYF. The CDR3 coding sequence is TGTGCCAGCAGTTACTCGAACCGGGCCACAGATACGCAGTATTTT. The rearrangement links TRBV6-2 or TRBV6-3 to TRBJ2-3, with no clear D. Trimming took 0 bases from V and 2 from J, leaving 9 bases between them. Germline CDR1 MNHEY, CDR2 SVGEGT. CDR3 length: 15 amino acids.

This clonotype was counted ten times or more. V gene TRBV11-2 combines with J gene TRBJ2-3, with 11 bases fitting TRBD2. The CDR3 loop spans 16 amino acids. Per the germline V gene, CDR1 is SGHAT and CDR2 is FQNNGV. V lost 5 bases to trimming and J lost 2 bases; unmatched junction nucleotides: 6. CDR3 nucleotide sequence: TGTGCCAGCAGCATCGCTAGCGGGGGGTACACAGATACGCAGTATTTT. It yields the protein CASSIASGGYTDTQYF.

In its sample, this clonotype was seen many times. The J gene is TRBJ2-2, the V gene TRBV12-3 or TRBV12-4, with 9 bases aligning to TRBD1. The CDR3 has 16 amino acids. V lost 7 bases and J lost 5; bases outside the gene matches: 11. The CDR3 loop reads CASTYGQGWGTGELFF. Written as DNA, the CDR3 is TGTGCCAGCACCTACGGACAGGGGTGGGGGACCGGGGAGCTGTTTTTT.

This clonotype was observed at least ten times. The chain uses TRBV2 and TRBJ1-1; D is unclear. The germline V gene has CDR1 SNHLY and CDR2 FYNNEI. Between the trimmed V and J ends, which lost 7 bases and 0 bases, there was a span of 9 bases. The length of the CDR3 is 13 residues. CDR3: CASTWTVNTEAFF. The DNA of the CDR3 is TGTGCCAGCACATGGACGGTGAACACTGAAGCTTTCTTT.

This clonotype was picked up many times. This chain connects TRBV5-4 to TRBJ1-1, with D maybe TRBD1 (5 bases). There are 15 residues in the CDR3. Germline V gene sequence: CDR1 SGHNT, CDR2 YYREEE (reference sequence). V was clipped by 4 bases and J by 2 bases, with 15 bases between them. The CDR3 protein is CASSLGTRENTEAFF. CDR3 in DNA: TGTGCCAGCAGCCTAGGGACGCGGGAAAACACTGAAGCTTTCTTT.

The CDR3, as DNA: TGTGCCAGCAGTTTTGCGGGTACCTCCTATAATTCACCCCTCCACTTT. Its protein is CASSFAGTSYNSPLHF. The chain uses TRBV28 and TRBJ1-6, with D uncertain. Germline-derived CDR1 and CDR2 are MDHEN and SYDVKM. The length of the CDR3 is 16 residues. The ends were cut back, 3 bases at V and 0 bases at J, with 9 bases in the middle.

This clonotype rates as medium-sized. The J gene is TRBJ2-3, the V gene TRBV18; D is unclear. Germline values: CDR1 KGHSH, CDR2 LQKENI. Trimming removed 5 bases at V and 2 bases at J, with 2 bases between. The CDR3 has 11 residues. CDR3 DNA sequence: TGTGCCAGCTCAGACACAGATACGCAGTATTTT. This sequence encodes CASSDTDTQYF.

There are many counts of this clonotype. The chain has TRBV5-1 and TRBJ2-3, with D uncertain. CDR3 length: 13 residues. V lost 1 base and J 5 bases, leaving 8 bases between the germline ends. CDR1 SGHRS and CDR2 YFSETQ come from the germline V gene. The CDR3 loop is CASSLNVQDTQYF. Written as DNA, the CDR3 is TGCGCCAGCAGCTTGAATGTGCAAGATACGCAGTATTTT.

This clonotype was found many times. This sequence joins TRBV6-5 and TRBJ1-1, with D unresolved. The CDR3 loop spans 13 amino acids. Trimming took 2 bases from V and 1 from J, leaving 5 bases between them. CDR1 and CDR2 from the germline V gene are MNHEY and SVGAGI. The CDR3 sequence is CASSYTENTEAFF. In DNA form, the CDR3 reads TGTGCCAGCAGTTACACAGAGAACACTGAAGCTTTCTTT.

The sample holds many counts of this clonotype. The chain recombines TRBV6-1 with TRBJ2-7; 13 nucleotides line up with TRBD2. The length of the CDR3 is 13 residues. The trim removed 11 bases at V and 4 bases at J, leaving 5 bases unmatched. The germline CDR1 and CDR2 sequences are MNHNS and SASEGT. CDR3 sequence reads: CALRTSGGYEQYF. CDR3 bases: TGTGCCTTGAGGACTAGCGGGGGTTACGAGCAGTACTTC.

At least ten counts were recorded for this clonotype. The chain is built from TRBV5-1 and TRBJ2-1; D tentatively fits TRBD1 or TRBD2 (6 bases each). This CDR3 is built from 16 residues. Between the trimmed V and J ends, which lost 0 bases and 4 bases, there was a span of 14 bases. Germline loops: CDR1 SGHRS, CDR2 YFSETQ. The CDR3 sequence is CASSLAGGGLYNEQFF. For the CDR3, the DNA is TGCGCCAGCAGCTTGGCCGGAGGGGGTCTTTACAATGAGCAGTTCTTC.